This T cell receptor (beta chain) originates from a study of cytomegalovirus exposure and HLA in healthy donors. PCR amplification relied on 60 Vbeta primers (plus 13 Jbeta primers). Produced via immunoSEQ multiplex PCR; TCRdb's table is partial and in-frame only. The sample has just over 65,000 clones, 81% seen once. CDR1 is WNHNN, CDR2 SYGVQD, per germline (reference sequence). There are 14 residues in the CDR3. V gave up 6 bases and J gave up 6 bases, with 17 bases separating them. The TCR originated in a human donor in good health. The sequencing input was PBMCs. The chain links TRBV10-1 to TRBJ1-2; D is unclear. The CDR3 nucleotides read TGCGCCAGCAGCGAAGGGAGGCGAGATGATGGCTACACCTTC. It encodes CASSEGRRDDGYTF.